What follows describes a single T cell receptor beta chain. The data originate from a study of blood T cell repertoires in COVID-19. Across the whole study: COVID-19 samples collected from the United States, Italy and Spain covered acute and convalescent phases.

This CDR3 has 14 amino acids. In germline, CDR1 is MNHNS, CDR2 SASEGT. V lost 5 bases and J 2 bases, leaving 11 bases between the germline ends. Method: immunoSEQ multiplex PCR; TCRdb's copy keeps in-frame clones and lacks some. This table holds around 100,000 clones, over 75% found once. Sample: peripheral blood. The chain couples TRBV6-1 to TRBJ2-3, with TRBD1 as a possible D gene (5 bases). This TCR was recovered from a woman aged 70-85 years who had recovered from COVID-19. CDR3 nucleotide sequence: TGTGCCAGCAGTTGGGGCAGTTACACAGATACGCAGTATTTT. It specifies CASSWGSYTDTQYF.